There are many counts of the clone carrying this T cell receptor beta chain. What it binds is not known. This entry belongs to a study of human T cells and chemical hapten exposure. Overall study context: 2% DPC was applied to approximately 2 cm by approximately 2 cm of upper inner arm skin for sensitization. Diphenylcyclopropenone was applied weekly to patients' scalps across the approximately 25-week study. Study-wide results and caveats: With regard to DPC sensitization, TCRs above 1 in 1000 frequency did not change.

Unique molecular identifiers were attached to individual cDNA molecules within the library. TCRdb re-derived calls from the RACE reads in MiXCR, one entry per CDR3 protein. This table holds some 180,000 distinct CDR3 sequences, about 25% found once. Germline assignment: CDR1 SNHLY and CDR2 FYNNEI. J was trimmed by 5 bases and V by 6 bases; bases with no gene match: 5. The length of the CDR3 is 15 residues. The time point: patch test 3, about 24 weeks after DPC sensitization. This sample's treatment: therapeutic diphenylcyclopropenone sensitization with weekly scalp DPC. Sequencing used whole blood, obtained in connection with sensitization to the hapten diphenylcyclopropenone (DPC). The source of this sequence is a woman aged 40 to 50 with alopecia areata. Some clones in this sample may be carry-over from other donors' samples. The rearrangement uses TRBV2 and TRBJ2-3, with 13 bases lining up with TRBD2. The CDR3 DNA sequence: TGTGCCAGCAGACTACTAGCGGGAGGGGAAGATACGCAGTATTTT. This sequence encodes CASRLLAGGEDTQYF. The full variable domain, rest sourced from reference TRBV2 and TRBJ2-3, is EPEVTQTPSHQVTQMGQEVILRCVPISNHLYFYWYRQILGQKVEFLVSFYNNEISEKSEIFDDQFSVERPDGSNFTLKIRSTKLEDSAMYFCASRLLAGGEDTQYFGPGTRLTVL.